Sequencing of this TCR beta chain was carried out in a study of blood T cell repertoires in COVID-19. In the study overall: PBMCs, B-cell-depleted T cells, or T cells were the source of the cDNA or gDNA that made up the material.

As handled by the study authors: Nucleated cell counts were estimated from reference gene primer amplification. Clones were read by immunoSEQ multiplex PCR, and TCRdb kept only the in-frame ones, dropping some. V, J and clone size are those of that table, while D and trimming were read from the DNA. The sample carries under 200,000 clones, roughly 77% recorded once. V gave up 10 bases and J gave up 0 bases, with 13 bases separating them. The CDR3 is 14 amino acids. The germline V gene has CDR1 SNHLY and CDR2 FYNNEI. The sequencing input was peripheral blood. This TCR was recovered from a man between 65 and 85 years old with active or convalescent COVID-19. The chain combines TRBV2 with TRBJ2-1, with a tentative D call TRBD2 (6 bases). DNA of the CDR3: TGTGCCATCATACGGGGGAGCTCCTACAATGAGCAGTTCTTC. Translation: CAIIRGSSYNEQFF.